These 4 T cell receptor beta chains originate from one sample sequenced in a study of shared clonotypes between healthy human individuals. Assay: immunoSEQ multiplex PCR; the TCRdb copy retains only in-frame clones and omits some. Of about 2.2 million clones listed, roughly 95% are singletons. Naive CD8 cells, CD45RO-negative and positively selected for CCR7, excluded terminally differentiated effector memory CD45RA+ cells. Sequenced material: naive CD8+ T cells from PBMCs. The source is a man aged 18 to 29 in good health. Some clones in this sample may be carry-over from other donors' samples.

This clone appeared once. V usage is TRBV11-2 and J usage is TRBJ2-7, with TRBD1 identical over 9 bases. V trimming: 0 bases; J trimming: 2 bases; junction bases outside the gene matches: 2. The germline gives CDR1 SGHAT, CDR2 FQNNGV. The length of the CDR3 is 15 residues. CDR3 in amino acids: CASSLEQGATYEQYF. In DNA form, the CDR3 reads TGTGCCAGCAGCTTAGAACAGGGGGCTACCTACGAGCAGTACTTC.

The rearrangement uses TRBV7-3 and TRBJ2-7, with D unresolved. Trimming took off 5 bases at V and 3 bases at J, with 11 bases between the two ends. The CDR3 is 13 amino acids. Germline lookup yields CDR1 SGHTA and CDR2 FQGTGA. The CDR3 reads CASSPDKDYEQYF. The CDR3 nucleotides are TGTGCCAGCAGCCCAGACAAGGACTACGAGCAGTACTTC.

A few counts support this clone. CDR3 protein: CASSLTVSNQPQHF. The CDR3 DNA reads as TGTGCCAGCAGTCTGACAGTTAGCAATCAGCCCCAGCATTTT. This chain joins TRBV28 and TRBJ1-5; the D gene is possibly TRBD1 (5 bases). Germline CDR1 and CDR2: MDHEN and SYDVKM. Trimming took off 5 bases at V and 0 bases at J, with 8 bases between the two ends. This CDR3 contains 14 residues.

The V and J genes are TRBV30 and TRBJ1-1; unclear D gene. Trimming took 3 bases from V and 4 from J, leaving 6 bases between them. Germline loops: CDR1 GTSNPN, CDR2 SVGIG (reference sequence). The CDR3 sequence is 11 residues long. The CDR3 DNA reads as TGTGCCTGGAGAGTTGGCACTGAAGCTTTCTTT. Amino acid sequence: CAWRVGTEAFF.